The rows below give T cell receptor beta chains drawn from one sample of a study of T cell responses to AZD1222 COVID-19 vaccine. This table comes from immunoSEQ multiplex PCR, and its TCRdb copy is limited to in-frame clones, with some not included. The table shows 100,000 to 150,000 clones, with roughly 88% occurring only once. The sample here was peripheral blood, taken on day 0 of AZD1222 vaccination. All receptors derive from an adult in good health. The CDR3 runs from the conserved cysteine through the conserved F or W. A D gene is named only where the DNA matches it firmly. Where a row states a size, it is once, few, many or the class of an expanded clone; other rows omit it.

CDR3,DNA,size,V,J,D
CASSPGGSLNTEAFF,TGCGCCAGCAGCCCCGGAGGCAGCTTGAACACTGAAGCTTTCTTT,NA,TRBV5-1,TRBJ1-1,NA
CAWSRQTGELFF,TGTGCCTGGAGTCGGCAGACCGGGGAGCTGTTTTTT,once,TRBV30,TRBJ2-2,NA
CASIHRRGIHGYTF,TGTGCCAGCATCCATCGAAGAGGGATTCATGGCTACACCTTC,NA,TRBV21-1,TRBJ1-2,NA
CASSPRDSQEGQYF,TGTGCCAGCTCACCGCGGGACAGTCAGGAAGGGCAGTACTTC,NA,TRBV18,TRBJ2-7,NA
CASSLSQANTGELFF,TGTGCCAGCAGCTTATCACAGGCGAACACCGGGGAGCTGTTTTTT,NA,TRBV7-2,TRBJ2-2,NA
CASSVTTSTGIYNEQFF,TGTGCCAGCAGCGTAACGACCTCGACAGGGATCTACAATGAGCAGTTCTTC,once,TRBV9,TRBJ2-1,TRBD1
CASSEEIEGPSPLHF,TGTGCCAGCAGTGAAGAGATAGAGGGTCCCTCACCCCTCCACTTT,NA,TRBV6-1,TRBJ1-6,NA
CASSLGSSTDTQYF,TGTGCCAGCAGCTTAGGGTCCAGCACAGATACGCAGTATTTT,NA,TRBV7-3,TRBJ2-3,NA
CAWSVLSGGTEAFF,TGTGCCTGGAGTGTACTTTCAGGGGGCACTGAAGCTTTCTTT,NA,TRBV30,TRBJ1-1,TRBD1
CASSQPGQGGNYEQYF,TGTGCCAGCAGCCAACCGGGACAGGGTGGGAACTACGAGCAGTACTTC,NA,TRBV4-2,TRBJ2-7,TRBD1
CASSPRQGNYGYTF,TGTGCCAGCAGCCCCCGGCAGGGAAACTATGGCTACACCTTC,NA,TRBV6-5,TRBJ1-2,NA
CASCGDTEAFF,TGTGCCAGCTGTGGGGACACTGAAGCTTTCTTT,NA,TRBV28,TRBJ1-1,NA
CASSADRGLAYF,TGTGCCAGCAGCGCCGACAGGGGACTGGCGTATTTT,NA,TRBV14,TRBJ2-3,TRBD1
CASSSMTAGFTEAFF,TGCGCCAGCAGCTCGATGACTGCAGGCTTCACTGAAGCTTTCTTT,NA,TRBV5-1,TRBJ1-1,NA
CASSWGEETQYF,TGTGCCAGCAGTTGGGGGGAAGAGACCCAGTACTTC,NA,TRBV12-3/TRBV12-4,TRBJ2-5,NA
CASSRNRVTNQPQHF,TGTGCCAGCTCACGTAACAGGGTCACCAATCAGCCCCAGCATTTT,NA,TRBV18,TRBJ1-5,NA